This passage covers 32 T cell receptor beta chains from one sample sequenced in a study of regulatory T cells in long-lasting Graves disease. CDR3 regions were amplified by Arm-PCR using iRepertoire HTBI primers to build TCR beta libraries. MiXCR, run by TCRdb on the multiplex PCR reads, gives a single entry per CDR3 protein. The sample includes 400,000 to 500,000 distinct CDR3 sequences, about a sixth of them seen just once. Stated time point: newly diagnosed GD, antithyroid drugs for less than 3 months. Generation of the TCR library employed RNA extracted from PBMCs. These data also formed part of another study, on T cells in Graves' hyperthyroidism and ophthalmopathy.

This sample comprised peripheral blood mononuclear cells (PBMCs), obtained at new diagnosis, from a patient treated with antithyroid drugs. The source is a woman between 25 and 40 years old with Graves disease.

This clonotype was seen repeatedly, ten times or more. This sequence joins TRBV6-5 and TRBJ1-2, with D tentatively TRBD1 (5 bases). This CDR3 has 15 amino acids. V was pared by 4 bases and J by 8 bases, with 20 bases between. Germline V gene sequence: CDR1 MNHEY, CDR2 SVGAGI. The CDR3 DNA follows: TGTGCCAGCAGTTTCACCCGGGTGGGGACCAACGGCTACACCTTC. Its protein product is CASSFTRVGTNGYTF.

This clonotype was detected many times. J is TRBJ1-4 and V is TRBV12-3 or TRBV12-4, with TRBD1 identical over 7 bases. The CDR3 is 13 residues long. V was clipped by 7 bases and J by 14 bases; unmatched bases: 13. This CDR3 is CASTRDSLGGLFF. DNA of the CDR3: TGTGCCAGCACTCGGGACAGCCTGGGAGGGCTGTTTTTT.

This clonotype was seen a few times. V usage is TRBV4-2 and J usage is TRBJ1-5, with a tentative D call TRBD1 (6 bases). Germline V CDR1 and CDR2: LGHNA, YNFKEQ. The CDR3 contains 16 residues. The germline V and J ends were trimmed by 0 bases and 4 bases, with 13 bases remaining between them. The DNA for the CDR3 is TGTGCCAGCAGCCAAGAAACCGGGGGGCAAAATCAGCCCCAGCATTTT. Translating gives CASSQETGGQNQPQHF.

The sample holds many counts of this clonotype. The genes are TRBV12-5 and TRBJ1-2, with D hard to call. The CDR3 runs to 13 residues. Germline CDR1 and CDR2: LGHNT and FRNRAP. The V end lost 6 bases, the J end lost 6 bases, and 14 bases lay between the germline ends. The CDR3 is CASGRAPDDGYTF. CDR3 coding DNA: TGTGCTAGTGGCCGCGCTCCCGACGATGGCTACACCTTC.

The chain joins TRBV4-3 to TRBJ2-7, with a tentative D call TRBD1 (7 bases). CDR3 size: 15 residues. Trimming pared 4 bases from V and 5 bases from J, leaving 18 bases between. Germline V gene data show CDR1 as LGHNA and CDR2 as YSLEER. CDR3 amino acids: CASSPIQGGSHEQYF. The CDR3 nucleotides are TGCGCCAGCAGCCCCATCCAGGGGGGCAGCCACGAGCAGTACTTC.

The V and J genes are TRBV10-3 and TRBJ2-1; 9 nucleotides agree with TRBD2. The length of the CDR3 is 18 residues. The V segment lost 0 bases and the J segment 5 bases; nucleotides outside the gene matches: 11. Germline CDR1 ENHRY, CDR2 SYGVKD. The CDR3 here is CAISESKLAGVHHNEQFF. CDR3 nucleotide sequence: TGTGCCATCAGTGAGTCGAAATTAGCGGGAGTTCACCACAATGAGCAGTTCTTC.

This clonotype was observed many times. The V and J genes are TRBV4-1 and TRBJ1-5; possibly TRBD1 for D (5 bases). Germline-derived CDR1 and CDR2 are MGHRA and YSYEKL. This CDR3 has 15 residues. Trimming removed 4 bases at V and 2 bases at J, with 12 bases between. The chain's CDR3 is CASSPRGGGNQPQHF. CDR3 nucleotide sequence: TGCGCCAGCAGCCCCCGGGGGGGGGGCAATCAGCCCCAGCATTTT.

This clonotype was recorded many times. The J gene is TRBJ2-1, the V gene TRBV7-8; 10 nucleotides match TRBD2. The CDR3 is made up of 16 amino acids. V shed 1 base, J shed 6 bases, and the junction held 6 bases outside the gene matches. Germline V gene data show CDR1 as SGHVS and CDR2 as FQNEAQ. In DNA, the CDR3 is TGTGCCAGCAGCTTAGAGGGGCTAGCGGGAGCCAATGAGCAGTTCTTC. Translated, it gives CASSLEGLAGANEQFF. Using reference TRBV7-8 and TRBJ2-1 for the parts outside the CDR3, the full variable domain is GAGVSQSPRYKVAKRGQDVALRCDPISGHVSLFWYQQALGQGPEFLTYFQNEAQLDKSGLPSDRFFAERPEGSVSTLKIQRTQQEDSAVYLCASSLEGLAGANEQFFGPGTRLTVL.

On this clonotype: This may be a read error: a much more frequent sequence differs by one nucleotide. The genes are TRBV5-5 and TRBJ2-7, with D perhaps TRBD2 (6 bases). CDR3 length: 13 residues. Germline assignment: CDR1 SGHKS and CDR2 YYEKEE (reference sequence). Between the trimmed V and J ends, which lost 5 bases and 6 bases, there was a span of 15 bases. The CDR3, as DNA: TGTGCCAGCAGGAATAGCGGTTTCTGCGAGCAGTACTTC. Translated: CASRNSGFCEQYF. The variable domain in full, completed from reference TRBV5-5 and TRBJ2-7, reads DAGVTQSPTHLIKTRGQQVTLRCSPISGHKSVSWYQQVLGQGPQFIFQYYEKEERGRGNFPDRFSARQFPNYSSELNVNALLLGDSALYLCASRNSGFCEQYFGPGTRLTVT.

The gene calls are TRBV6-1 and TRBJ2-7; tentative D call: TRBD1 (6 bases). Germline loops: CDR1 MNHNS, CDR2 SASEGT. This CDR3 is 15 amino acids long. Trimming pared 6 bases from V and 2 bases from J, leaving 17 bases between. CDR3 coding DNA: TGTGCCAGCAGGCCTTACAGGGATCCGACCTACGAGCAGTACTTC. Residues: CASRPYRDPTYEQYF.

The chain employs TRBV9 and TRBJ2-3; TRBD1 aligns across 8 bases. Germline assignment: CDR1 SGDLS and CDR2 YYNGEE. CDR3 length equals 14 residues. The junction had 10 bases not matched to a gene; V was cut back by 4 bases and J by 9 bases. CDR3 residues: CASSTEYRGTTQYF. CDR3 DNA: TGTGCCAGCAGCACGGAATACAGGGGGACAACGCAGTATTTT. The variable domain in full, with the rest retrieved from reference TRBV9 and TRBJ2-3, is DSGVTQTPKHLITATGQRVTLRCSPRSGDLSVYWYQQSLDQGLQFLIQYYNGEERAKGNILERFSAQQFPDLHSELNLSSLELGDSALYFCASSTEYRGTTQYFGPGTRLTVL.

This clonotype has ten or more counts. The rearrangement links TRBV30 to TRBJ2-1, with D tentatively TRBD2 (5 bases). Germline CDR1 is GTSNPN and CDR2 is SVGIG (reference sequence). The V end lost 3 bases, the J end lost 8 bases, and 11 bases lay between the germline ends. The CDR3 runs to 12 residues. The CDR3 loop reads CAWSTGIYEQFF. The CDR3 DNA follows: TGTGCCTGGAGCACGGGGATATATGAGCAGTTCTTC.

This clonotype showed up just a few times. This chain uses TRBV19 with TRBJ1-5; possible D gene TRBD1, 6 bases. Germline V lookup: CDR1 LNHDA, CDR2 SQIVND (reference sequence). The CDR3 extends over 15 amino acids. Trimming took off 5 bases at V and 0 bases at J, with 11 bases between the two ends. The CDR3 DNA sequence: TGTGCCAGTAGTGCACAGGGAACTAGCAATCAGCCCCAGCATTTT. Translating gives CASSAQGTSNQPQHF.

This clonotype was seen repeatedly, ten times or more. Mismatch with germline at one junction end may stem from a read error. This sequence joins TRBV7-8 and TRBJ1-1; D call uncertain. Germline V gene lookup returns CDR1 SGHVS and CDR2 FQNEAQ. The CDR3 contains 14 residues. CDR3 DNA sequence: TGTGCCAGCAGCTTAGCGAGTGGACGGACGGTGAGGTGGTTT. Its protein product is CASSLASGRTVRWF.

The sample holds many counts of this clonotype. The chain couples TRBV24-1 to TRBJ1-5; 8 nucleotides match TRBD1. V dropped 11 bases and J dropped 5; count of bases not matched to a gene: 13. CDR1 KGHDR and CDR2 SFDVKD come from the germline V gene. The length of the CDR3 is 15 residues. DNA of the CDR3: TGTGCCATCGCCCACGCAGGACAGGGTGATCAGCCCCAGCATTTT. Translating gives CAIAHAGQGDQPQHF.

In the case of this clonotype: This may be a read error, as it is one base from a much larger clone. This chain links TRBV12-3 or TRBV12-4 with TRBJ2-1; TRBD2 agrees at 7 bases. Trimming removed 5 bases from V and 10 bases from J; junction bases left unmatched: 20. The CDR3 runs 17 residues. DNA of the CDR3: TGTGCCAGCAGTCGTGAGGTACTAGCGAAAAGAAGGGACGAGCAGTTCTTC. Its protein product is CASSREVLAKRRDEQFF.

With respect to this clonotype: A clone one base away is much larger, so this may be a read error. The chain recombines TRBV6-1 with TRBJ2-1, with 10 bases matching TRBD2. The V gene end was trimmed by 5 bases and the J gene end by 4 bases; junction bases not matched to a gene: 8. This CDR3 comprises 16 residues. Germline CDR1 reads MNHNS; CDR2 reads SASEGT. The CDR3 coding sequence is TGTGCCAGCAGTCCCCCGGGACTAGCGCGATACAATGAGCAGTTCTTC. Encoded protein: CASSPPGLARYNEQFF.

This clonotype was detected many times. The rearrangement uses TRBV4-1 and TRBJ2-1; 13 nucleotides align to TRBD2. V lost 4 bases and J lost 7; bases outside the gene matches: 7. This CDR3 is built from 16 residues. In germline, CDR1 is MGHRA, CDR2 YSYEKL. CDR3 in DNA: TGCGCCAGCAGCCGGCCGGGACTAGCGGGAAGGAATGAGCAGTTCTTC. Protein: CASSRPGLAGRNEQFF.

The sample holds a few counts of this clonotype. The chain combines TRBV10-2 with TRBJ2-5, with D possibly being TRBD1 or TRBD2 (5 bases each). The CDR3 consists of 16 residues. From germline, CDR1 is WSHSY and CDR2 SAAADI. The ends were cut back, 3 bases at V and 1 base at J, with 15 bases in the middle. CDR3 region: CASSDGWQGVQETQYF. CDR3 nucleotides: TGCGCCAGCAGTGATGGGTGGCAGGGAGTCCAAGAGACCCAGTACTTC.

Turning to this clonotype: Germline and junction disagree at one end, which may indicate a read error. The rearrangement uses TRBV7-2 and TRBJ1-5, with D hard to call. The germline gives CDR1 SGHTA, CDR2 FQGNSA. The CDR3 covers 13 residues. CDR3 loop: CASRQTSNPPQHF. CDR3 bases: TGTGCCAGCAGACAGACTAGCAATCCGCCCCAGCATTTT. Drawing the rest from reference TRBV7-2 and TRBJ1-5, the complete variable domain is GAGVSQSPSNKVTEKGKDVELRCDPISGHTALYWYRQSLGQGLEFLIYFQGNSAPDKSGLPSDRFSAERTGGSVSTLTIQRTQQEDSAVYLCASRQTSNPPQHFGDGTRLSIL.

The chain has TRBV19 and TRBJ1-3, with D possibly TRBD1 on 6 matching bases. This CDR3 region has 10 residues. CDR1 is LNHDA and CDR2 is SQIVND in the germline V gene (reference sequence). V was cut by 10 bases and J by 14 bases, with 15 bases left in between. The CDR3 region is CATGDISLYF. The CDR3 coding sequence is TGTGCCACCGGGGACATTTCCTTATATTTT.

This clonotype has just a few counts. The chain employs TRBV11-2 and TRBJ2-1, with 14 bases lining up with TRBD2. Germline-derived CDR1 and CDR2 are SGHAT and FQNNGV. V was pared by 4 bases and J by 2 bases, with 10 bases of the junction left unmatched. This CDR3 contains 19 residues. CDR3 sequence reads: CASSWGLAGERGAYNEQFF. The CDR3 DNA reads TGTGCCAGCAGCTGGGGACTAGCGGGAGAACGAGGGGCCTACAATGAGCAGTTCTTC.

V is TRBV20-1 and J is TRBJ2-1; TRBD2 aligns across 13 bases. V shed 5 bases, J shed 3 bases, and the junction held 7 bases outside the gene matches. CDR1 and CDR2 from the germline V gene are DFQATT and SNEGSKA (reference sequence). The CDR3 spans 16 residues. The CDR3 spells CSAPGLAGARYNEQFF. For the CDR3, the DNA is TGCAGTGCTCCAGGACTAGCGGGAGCACGCTACAATGAGCAGTTCTTC.

This clonotype was picked up many times. The chain has TRBV5-6 and TRBJ2-1; no definite D call. Looked up from germline, CDR1 is SGHDT and CDR2 is YYEEEE. The CDR3 is 18 amino acids. Trimming removed 0 bases from V and 4 bases from J, with 20 bases in between. CDR3 protein: CASSLGPRTHRWYNEQFF. In DNA, the CDR3 is TGTGCCAGCAGCTTGGGTCCCCGGACCCATAGGTGGTACAATGAGCAGTTCTTC.

Here the CDR3 reads CASSQDSANQPQHF. The CDR3 coding sequence is TGCGCCAGCAGCCAAGATTCGGCAAATCAGCCCCAGCATTTT. The chain links TRBV4-1 to TRBJ1-5; D is uncertain. The CDR3 is made up of 14 amino acids. CDR1 is MGHRA and CDR2 is YSYEKL in the germline V gene. V was cut by 0 bases and J by 4 bases, with 7 bases left in between.

The V and J genes are TRBV25-1 and TRBJ2-2; D may be TRBD1 (5 bases). The V end lost 2 bases, the J end lost 6 bases, and 13 bases lay between the germline ends. Germline CDR1 reads MGHDK; CDR2 reads SYGVNS. The CDR3 extends over 15 amino acids. CDR3 bases: TGTGCCAGCAGTGAAGCGCAGGGCTATCCCGGGGAGCTGTTTTTT. Translating gives CASSEAQGYPGELFF.

This clonotype occurred many times. The rearrangement links TRBV6-1 to TRBJ2-2; D ambiguous. The length of the CDR3 is 15 residues. Germline V CDR1 and CDR2: MNHNS, SASEGT. V lost 10 bases, J lost 0 bases, and 15 bases lay in between. This CDR3 is CATYPGRTNTGELFF. DNA for the CDR3: TGTGCCACCTACCCAGGCAGGACGAACACCGGGGAGCTGTTTTTT.

The table lists this clonotype with many counts. The chain employs TRBV28 and TRBJ2-4; D call uncertain. CDR1 is MDHEN and CDR2 is SYDVKM in the germline V gene. Trimming removed 4 bases at V and 6 bases at J, with 7 bases between. The CDR3 has 12 amino acids. This CDR3 reads CASSSPVNIQYF. The CDR3, as DNA: TGTGCCAGCAGTTCCCCTGTAAACATTCAGTACTTC.

This clonotype came up a few times. The chain links TRBV24-1 to TRBJ2-1; the match to TRBD1 covers 10 bases. The CDR3 extends over 17 amino acids. With V trimmed by 4 bases and J by 2 bases, 7 bases remained unmatched. Germline CDR1 is KGHDR and CDR2 is SFDVKD. CDR3 sequence: CATSDRDRGLAYNEQFF. The DNA for the CDR3 is TGTGCCACCAGTGACCGAGACAGGGGGCTGGCCTACAATGAGCAGTTCTTC.

The chain joins TRBV19 to TRBJ2-7, with TRBD2 identical over 9 bases. CDR1 and CDR2 from the germline V gene are LNHDA and SQIVND (reference sequence). Trimming took 4 bases from V and 2 from J; bases not matched to a gene: 3. This CDR3 is 14 amino acids long. In DNA form, the CDR3 reads TGTGCCAGTAGTAGCGGGAGGGCCGCCTACGAGCAGTACTTC. The encoded protein is CASSSGRAAYEQYF.

This clonotype has a handful of counts. The chain combines TRBV28 with TRBJ2-1, with 10 bases identical to TRBD2. CDR1 is MDHEN, CDR2 SYDVKM, per germline. The trim removed 7 bases at V and 6 bases at J, leaving 15 bases unmatched. The CDR3 is 17 residues long. CDR3 protein: CASKYPPLAGVGNEQFF. As DNA, the CDR3 is TGTGCCAGCAAATACCCCCCCCTAGCGGGAGTTGGCAATGAGCAGTTCTTC.

This clonotype turned up a few times. The chain has TRBV15 and TRBJ1-2; TRBD1 might be the D (5 bases). Germline lookup yields CDR1 LNHNV and CDR2 YYDKDF (reference sequence). V gave up 9 bases and J gave up 4 bases, with 15 bases separating them. CDR3 size: 13 residues. The CDR3 coding sequence is TGTGCCACTAAAGGTTTGGGGACCTATGGCTACACCTTC. Protein: CATKGLGTYGYTF.